Below, one TCR beta chain is given with its context. Its specificity is unknown. TCRdb keeps only in-frame clones here, not all; method: immunoSEQ multiplex PCR. The sample contains some 92,000 clones, roughly 90% of which appear only once. V was pared by 1 base and J by 8 bases, with 4 bases of the junction left unmatched. The CDR3 is made up of 15 amino acids. Germline CDR1 and CDR2: SGHRS and YFSETQ. These data come from a study of T cell responses to AZD1222 COVID-19 vaccine. Findings and limits, study-wide: All repertoire sampling was performed exclusively after the peak T cell response.

The chain carries TRBV5-1 and TRBJ1-6, with 9 nucleotides matching TRBD1. The starting material was peripheral blood, obtained on day 0 of AZD1222 vaccination. The origin of this receptor is an adult in good health. Here the CDR3 DNA reads TGCGCCAGCAGCTTGTCGGGACAGGGCTATTCACCCCTCCACTTT. Its protein product is CASSLSGQGYSPLHF.